Shown below are 4 T cell receptor beta chains from a single sample sequenced in a study of cytomegalovirus exposure and HLA in healthy donors. Produced via immunoSEQ multiplex PCR; TCRdb's table is partial and in-frame only. Among about 60,000 clones listed, about 95% were seen once. The sequencing input was PBMCs. The receptors were gathered from a woman aged 18-30 years in good health and CMV-seronegative.

The chain combines TRBV27 with TRBJ2-1, with a weak D call TRBD2 (5 bases). Trimming pared 6 bases from V and 0 bases from J, leaving 18 bases between. Germline CDR1 is MNHEY and CDR2 is SMNVEV (reference sequence). The CDR3 sequence is 17 residues long. Here the CDR3 DNA reads TGTGCCAGCAGCTCGGGCCTAGCCGAAAGCTCCTACAATGAGCAGTTCTTC. Translating gives CASSSGLAESSYNEQFF.

V and J are TRBV5-4 and TRBJ1-4, with 9 bases identical to TRBD1. V shed 9 bases and J 8 bases; nucleotides not matched to a gene: 8. The germline V gene has CDR1 SGHNT and CDR2 YYREEE (reference sequence). CDR3 length: 13 residues. CDR3 in DNA: TGTGCCATGTCGACAGGGGGAGGGGAAAAACTGTTTTTT. Protein: CAMSTGGGEKLFF.

V usage is TRBV18 and J usage is TRBJ1-5; the D is unclear. The CDR3 extends over 14 amino acids. Germline V gene lookup returns CDR1 KGHSH and CDR2 LQKENI. V lost 2 bases to trimming and J lost 5 bases, with 10 bases between them. The CDR3: CASSPVALDQPQHF. The CDR3 bases are TGTGCCAGCTCACCAGTTGCCTTAGATCAGCCCCAGCATTTT. The whole variable domain, filled in from reference TRBV18 and TRBJ1-5, reads NAGVMQNPRHLVRRRGQEARLRCSPMKGHSHVYWYRQLPEEGLKFMVYLQKENIIDESGMPKERFSAEFPKEGPSILRIQQVVRGDSAAYFCASSPVALDQPQHFGDGTRLSIL.

The chain combines TRBV19 with TRBJ2-6; maybe TRBD2 (5 bases). The germline CDR1 and CDR2 sequences are LNHDA and SQIVND (reference sequence). V lost 5 bases to trimming and J lost 2 bases, with 7 bases between them. The CDR3 totals 14 residues. This CDR3 reads CASSGRAGANVLTF. The CDR3 DNA is TGTGCCAGTAGTGGGCGGGCTGGGGCCAACGTCCTGACTTTC. Combining the CDR3 with reference TRBV19 and TRBJ2-6 gives the whole variable domain DGGITQSPKYLFRKEGQNVTLSCEQNLNHDAMYWYRQDPGQGLRLIYYSQIVNDFQKGDIAEGYSVSREKKESFPLTVTSAQKNPTAFYLCASSGRAGANVLTFGAGSRLTVL.